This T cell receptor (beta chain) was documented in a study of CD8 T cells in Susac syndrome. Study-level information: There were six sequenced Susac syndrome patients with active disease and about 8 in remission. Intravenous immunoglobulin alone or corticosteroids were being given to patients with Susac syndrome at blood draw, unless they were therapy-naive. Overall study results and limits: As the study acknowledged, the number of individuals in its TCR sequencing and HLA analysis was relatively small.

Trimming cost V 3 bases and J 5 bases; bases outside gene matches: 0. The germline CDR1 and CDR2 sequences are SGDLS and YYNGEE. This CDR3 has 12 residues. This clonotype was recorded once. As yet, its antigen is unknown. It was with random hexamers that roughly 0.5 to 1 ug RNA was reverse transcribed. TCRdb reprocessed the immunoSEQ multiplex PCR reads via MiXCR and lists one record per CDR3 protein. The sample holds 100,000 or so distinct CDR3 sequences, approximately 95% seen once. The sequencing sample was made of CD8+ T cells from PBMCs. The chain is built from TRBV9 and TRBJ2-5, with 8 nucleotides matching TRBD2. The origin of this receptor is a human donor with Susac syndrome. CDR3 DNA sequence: TGTGCCAGCAGCGCGGGGGGGGAGACCCAGTACTTC. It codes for CASSAGGETQYF.